Following are 15 T cell receptor beta chains from one sample sequenced in a study of control samples from healthy donors and cancer patients. The table came from immunoSEQ multiplex PCR; TCRdb's copy has only in-frame clones and leaves some out. The sample records roughly 69,000 clones, about 83% being singletons. Material: blood. The receptors were sampled from a man aged 55 to 70 in good health.

This clone has just a few counts. The CDR3 reads CASSSLGEGQPQHF. The CDR3, as DNA: TGTGCCAGCAGCTCCCTGGGGGAGGGACAGCCCCAGCATTTT. The rearrangement uses TRBV5-6 and TRBJ1-5; weak D call: TRBD1 (5 bases). Germline CDR1 SGHDT, CDR2 YYEEEE. V lost 3 bases, J lost 7 bases, and 14 bases lay in between. This CDR3 spans 14 amino acids.

The V gene is TRBV6-5, the J gene TRBJ1-1; D is uncertain. Looked up from germline, CDR1 is MNHEY and CDR2 is SVGAGI. Between the trimmed V and J ends, which lost 2 bases and 11 bases, there was a span of 18 bases. CDR3 length equals 14 residues. CDR3 sequence (DNA): TGTGCCAGCAGTTACGATACACCGACCACGGGGGCTTTCTTT. Residues: CASSYDTPTTGAFF.

This clone is a singleton in its sample. The chain is built from TRBV18 and TRBJ2-1, with D perhaps matching TRBD2 (6 bases). CDR1 and CDR2 from the germline V gene are KGHSH and LQKENI. This CDR3 spans 13 amino acids. V lost 1 base and J 9 bases, leaving 10 bases between the germline ends. In DNA form, the CDR3 reads TGTGCCAGCTCACCACTGGGGGGAAGTGAGCAGTTCTTC. Translation gives CASSPLGGSEQFF.

The V call is TRBV7-9, the J call TRBJ2-7, with TRBD2 matching over 11 bases. Per the germline V gene, CDR1 is SEHNR and CDR2 is FQNEAQ (reference sequence). The CDR3 is 14 amino acids. Trimming took 2 bases from V and 3 from J; bases not matched to a gene: 0. This chain's CDR3 is CASSLLAGGYEQYF. In DNA form, the CDR3 reads TGTGCCAGCAGCTTACTAGCGGGAGGCTACGAGCAGTACTTC.

This clone came up once. The J gene is TRBJ2-7, the V gene TRBV20-1; D may be TRBD2 (5 bases). The CDR3 runs 12 residues. Trimming pared 3 bases from V and 2 bases from J, leaving 8 bases between. Per the germline V gene, CDR1 is DFQATT and CDR2 is SNEGSKA (reference sequence). CDR3 coding DNA: TGCAGTGCTAGTATGGGAGCCTACGAGCAGTACTTC. Its protein product is CSASMGAYEQYF.

This sequence joins TRBV6-5 and TRBJ1-3, with D uncertain. Trimming took off 4 bases at V and 0 bases at J, with 10 bases between the two ends. CDR1 and CDR2 from the germline V gene are MNHEY and SVGAGI. The CDR3 runs 15 residues. The CDR3 loop reads CASSSQRSSGNTIYF. Written as DNA, the CDR3 is TGTGCCAGCAGTTCTCAGAGAAGCTCTGGAAACACCATATATTTT.

This sequence joins TRBV4-3 and TRBJ2-5; D ambiguous. The CDR3 is made up of 15 amino acids. Germline loops: CDR1 LGHNA, CDR2 YSLEER. Trimming pared 0 bases from V and 4 bases from J, leaving 12 bases between. CDR3 in amino acids: CASSQDKVARETQYF. The CDR3 nucleotides are TGCGCCAGCAGCCAAGATAAGGTAGCAAGAGAGACCCAGTACTTC.

The chain links TRBV6-6 to TRBJ1-1; a possible D gene is TRBD1 (5 bases). The CDR3 loop spans 13 amino acids. V lost 6 bases, J lost 2 bases, and 10 bases lay in between. The germline gives CDR1 MNHNY, CDR2 SVGAGI (reference sequence). In DNA form, the CDR3 reads TGTGCCAGCAGCGACGGACAAAACACTGAAGCTTTCTTT. As protein: CASSDGQNTEAFF.

This chain joins TRBV2 and TRBJ2-2; 7 bases map to TRBD1. This CDR3 comprises 14 residues. In germline, CDR1 is SNHLY, CDR2 FYNNEI. The ends lost 8 bases at V and 6 bases at J; junction bases unmatched: 9. The CDR3, as DNA: TGTGCCAGCGGACAGGCCCAGAGGGCCGGGGAGCTGTTTTTT. As protein: CASGQAQRAGELFF.

The chain carries TRBV4-3 and TRBJ2-1; D is unresolved. The germline V gene has CDR1 LGHNA and CDR2 YSLEER. The CDR3 runs to 17 residues. Trimming stripped 1 base from V and 0 bases from J, with 13 bases between. The CDR3 loop is CASSQGWRRSSYNEQFF. The CDR3 DNA reads as TGCGCCAGCAGCCAAGGGTGGCGAAGGAGCTCCTACAATGAGCAGTTCTTC.

V is TRBV5-6 and J is TRBJ1-1; D call uncertain. The ends were cut back, 0 bases at V and 1 base at J, with 13 bases in the middle. The CDR3 runs 16 residues. The germline V gene encodes CDR1 SGHDT and CDR2 YYEEEE. The CDR3 sequence: CASSLALGRANTEAFF. The CDR3 DNA sequence: TGTGCCAGCAGCTTGGCTCTAGGGCGAGCGAACACTGAAGCTTTCTTT. The variable domain in full, completed from reference TRBV5-6 and TRBJ1-1, reads DAGVTQSPTHLIKTRGQQVTLRCSPKSGHDTVSWYQQALGQGPQFIFQYYEEEERQRGNFPDRFSGHQFPNYSSELNVNALLLGDSALYLCASSLALGRANTEAFFGQGTRLTVV.

This chain uses TRBV7-9 with TRBJ1-2, with D perhaps TRBD1 (6 bases). Germline CDR1 is SEHNR and CDR2 is FQNEAQ (reference sequence). Trimming cost V 5 bases and J 7 bases, with 11 bases left between them. This CDR3 is 12 amino acids long. As DNA, the CDR3 is TGTGCCAGCAGCATAATAGGGGGTGGCTACACCTTC. Its translation is CASSIIGGGYTF. Variable domain in full (rest from reference TRBV7-9 and TRBJ1-2): DTGVSQNPRHKITKRGQNVTFRCDPISEHNRLYWYRQTLGQGPEFLTYFQNEAQLEKSRLLSDRFSAERPKGSFSTLEIQRTEQGDSAMYLCASSIIGGGYTFGSGTRLTVV.

The genes are TRBV6-5 and TRBJ2-3; 7 positions agree with TRBD1. In germline, CDR1 is MNHEY, CDR2 SVGAGI. The CDR3 has 15 residues. The V gene end was trimmed by 6 bases and the J gene end by 1 base; junction bases not matched to a gene: 7. For the CDR3, the DNA is TGTGCCAGCAGAAATACAGGGGTGGGCACAGATACGCAGTATTTT. This translates into CASRNTGVGTDTQYF.

V is TRBV7-9 and J is TRBJ2-1; D may be TRBD2 (5 bases). The ends were cut back, 3 bases at V and 9 bases at J, with 9 bases in the middle. CDR1 and CDR2 (germline): SEHNR, FQNEAQ (reference sequence). The CDR3 runs 12 residues. This CDR3 is CASSFAAGEQFF. CDR3 sequence (DNA): TGTGCCAGCAGCTTTGCCGCGGGTGAGCAGTTCTTC.

This chain connects TRBV25-1 to TRBJ2-3, with TRBD2 matching 9 bases. V lost 10 bases and J lost 4; bases outside the gene matches: 12. Germline-derived CDR1 and CDR2 are MGHDK and SYGVNS. CDR3 size: 15 residues. CDR3 residues: CATLHSGRGADTQYF. DNA of the CDR3: TGTGCCACCCTTCATAGCGGGAGAGGGGCAGATACGCAGTATTTT.